The clone carrying this T cell receptor (beta chain) was observed at least ten times. The antigen remains undetermined. These data are taken from a study of T cells after yellow fever vaccination. General study points: The booster response re-showed most primary clones: 96% CD4, approximately 90% CD8.

V lost 5 bases and J lost 1, with 12 bases in between. The CDR3 runs 14 residues. Per the germline V gene, CDR1 is MNHEY and CDR2 is SVGEGT. Synthesis of TCR cDNA relied on 5'RACE template switching, which attached a universal primer site and UMIs. TCRdb itself ran the 5' RACE reads through MiXCR, one entry per CDR3 protein. The sample lists under 250,000 distinct CDR3 sequences, less than 8.5% occurring once. The V gene is TRBV6-2 or TRBV6-3, the J gene TRBJ2-7; D may be TRBD2 (6 bases). This TCR was recovered from a man aged 30 to 45 who received the YFV17D yellow fever vaccine. The specimen was CD4+ T cells sorted from PBMCs, collected 15 days after the yellow fever booster vaccination. In DNA, the CDR3 is TGTGCCAGCAGTCAAAGACGGGAGTCCTACGAGCAGTACTTC. This gives the protein CASSQRRESYEQYF.